One and the same sample provided the 26 T cell receptor beta chains below, sequenced in a study of vaccination and CD4 T cells after COVID-19. The treatment denotes: approximately 10-day PBMC culture with coronavirus spike peptide pools or control peptides (ViraFEST assay). The Oncomine TCR Beta short-read assay was what sequenced the DNA obtained from cultured CD4+ T cells. One entry per CDR3 protein, called by TCRdb with MiXCR from the PCR reads. Seen here are under 15,000 distinct CDR3 sequences, 50% to 75% observed once, and the top ten hold roughly 10%. These receptors have no known antigen. The specimen comprised CD4+ T cells from blood, cultured in vitro, sampled before SARS-CoV-2 vaccination. The source is a human donor who had recovered from COVID-19.

The table lists this clonotype with a count of one. Mismatch with germline at one junction end may stem from a read error. This chain joins TRBV7-9 and TRBJ1-6; D gene uncertain. The CDR3 has 12 amino acids. Looked up from germline, CDR1 is SEHNR and CDR2 is FQNEAQ (reference sequence). CDR3 sequence (DNA): TGTGCCAGCAGCTCCACAAATTCGCCCCTCCACTTT. This encodes CASSSTNSPLHF.

The rearrangement links TRBV6-1 to TRBJ2-1; 9 bases align to TRBD2. Germline V gives CDR1 MNHNS, CDR2 SASEGT. The CDR3 has 15 amino acids. V was pared by 5 bases and J by 6 bases, with 8 bases of the junction left unmatched. CDR3 residues: CASSKTGLAANEQFF. For the CDR3, the DNA is TGTGCCAGCAGTAAGACGGGACTAGCAGCCAATGAGCAGTTCTTC.

V and J are TRBV7-2 and TRBJ2-7, with TRBD2 matching 8 bases. CDR1 is SGHTA and CDR2 is FQGNSA in the germline V gene. With V trimmed by 4 bases and J by 0 bases, 5 bases remained unmatched. CDR3 length equals 15 residues. The CDR3 coding sequence is TGTGCCAGCAGCTCACACGGGGGGGGCTCCTACGAGCAGTACTTC. Its translation: CASSSHGGGSYEQYF.

This clonotype was counted a few times. The chain links TRBV7-9 to TRBJ1-1; unclear D gene. The V end was cut by 1 base, the J end by 0 bases, with 6 bases between. In germline, CDR1 is SEHNR, CDR2 FQNEAQ (reference sequence). The CDR3 spans 14 residues. CDR3 region: CASSLEGLNTEAFF. The CDR3 nucleotides read TGTGCCAGCAGCTTAGAGGGCCTGAACACTGAAGCTTTCTTT.

The chain employs TRBV6-5 and TRBJ1-5; D not certain. Germline CDR1 and CDR2: MNHEY and SVGAGI. The CDR3 length is 13 residues. V lost 1 base and J lost 7, with 8 bases in between. CDR3 in DNA: TGTGCCAGCAGTTACTGGGTGGAGCAGCCCCAGCATTTT. Amino acids: CASSYWVEQPQHF.

This chain joins TRBV27 and TRBJ2-1; D not resolved. The CDR3 runs 14 residues. Germline loops: CDR1 MNHEY, CDR2 SMNVEV (reference sequence). V was clipped by 6 bases and J by 0 bases, with 9 bases between them. The DNA for the CDR3 is TGTGCCAGCAGAAGGGATAGCTCCTACAATGAGCAGTTCTTC. This gives the protein CASRRDSSYNEQFF.

This chain joins TRBV20-1 and TRBJ2-4, with 10 bases that match TRBD2. CDR3 length: 18 amino acids. Germline V lookup: CDR1 DFQATT, CDR2 SNEGSKA (reference sequence). After removal of 6 bases from V and 1 base from J, the junction contained 15 bases not matched to a gene. Here the CDR3 DNA reads TGCAGTGCGGATCCGCTGGGGCTAGCGGGAGTGGCCAAAAACATTCAGTACTTC. It translates to CSADPLGLAGVAKNIQYF.

The V gene is TRBV7-8, the J gene TRBJ1-6; D is unclear. Germline V CDR1 and CDR2: SGHVS, FQNEAQ. The CDR3 contains 14 residues. V was pared by 0 bases and J by 5 bases, with 5 bases between. The CDR3 DNA reads as TGTGCCAGCAGCTTAGCAGGGCATAATTCACCCCTCCACTTT. Amino acid sequence: CASSLAGHNSPLHF.

This clonotype was seen a few times. The V and J genes are TRBV6-1 and TRBJ1-5, with a weak D call TRBD1 (5 bases). The CDR3 contains 12 residues. CDR1 and CDR2 from the germline V gene are MNHNS and SASEGT. V was pared by 3 bases and J by 7 bases, with 7 bases between. The CDR3 bases are TGTGCCAGCAGTGACAGGGTCCAGCCCCAGCATTTT. It yields the protein CASSDRVQPQHF.

This sequence joins TRBV4-2 and TRBJ1-5; D not resolved. This CDR3 is built from 14 residues. CDR1 is LGHNA and CDR2 is YNFKEQ in the germline V gene. Deletions cut 0 bases from V and 4 bases from J, with 7 bases between. The CDR3 bases are TGTGCCAGCAGCCAAGATTCCCTTAATCAGCCCCAGCATTTT. Its protein product is CASSQDSLNQPQHF.

This rearrangement joins TRBV19 to TRBJ2-5, with D uncertain. Trimming took off 3 bases at V and 2 bases at J, with 10 bases between the two ends. This CDR3 has 14 amino acids. Germline-derived CDR1 and CDR2 are LNHDA and SQIVND (reference sequence). CDR3 residues: CASSIGHSQETQYF. In nucleotides, the CDR3 is TGTGCCAGTAGTATCGGTCACAGTCAAGAGACCCAGTACTTC.

V usage is TRBV20-1 and J usage is TRBJ2-1; the D gene could be TRBD1 or TRBD2 (5 bases each). The germline gives CDR1 DFQATT, CDR2 SNEGSKA (reference sequence). The CDR3 loop spans 14 amino acids. V lost 3 bases, J lost 8 bases, and 17 bases lay in between. CDR3 region: CSASSVGVSDEQFF. CDR3 nucleotide sequence: TGCAGTGCTAGCAGCGTGGGGGTCAGCGATGAGCAGTTCTTC.

The chain combines TRBV7-9 with TRBJ1-1, with D unclear. This CDR3 has 13 residues. Germline CDR1 SEHNR, CDR2 FQNEAQ (reference sequence). V shed 4 bases and J shed 5 bases, with 11 bases lying between them. The CDR3 DNA sequence: TGTGCCAGCAGCTCGTCTGGACGGACTGAAGCTTTCTTT. It specifies CASSSSGRTEAFF.

This sequence joins TRBV27 and TRBJ1-1; TRBD1 is a possible D gene (5 bases). CDR1 and CDR2 from the germline V gene are MNHEY and SMNVEV (reference sequence). CDR3 length: 17 residues. V gave up 5 bases and J gave up 0 bases, with 19 bases separating them. The CDR3 sequence: CASSPITGTGMNTEAFF. The DNA for the CDR3 is TGTGCCAGCAGTCCGATAACCGGGACGGGCATGAACACTGAAGCTTTCTTT.

V usage is TRBV6-2 or TRBV6-3 and J usage is TRBJ2-7; D not resolved. This CDR3 is built from 17 residues. CDR1 and CDR2 from the germline V gene are MNHEY and SVGEGT. V lost 0 bases, J lost 2 bases, and 17 bases lay in between. For the CDR3, the DNA is TGTGCCAGCAGTTACTCGAGGAGAGGAGCTGCGACCTACGAGCAGTACTTC. Protein sequence: CASSYSRRGAATYEQYF.

This clonotype has a handful of counts. The rearrangement uses TRBV19 and TRBJ1-1; D gene unclear. CDR3 size: 16 residues. V was clipped by 0 bases and J by 1 base, with 12 bases between them. The germline V gene has CDR1 LNHDA and CDR2 SQIVND (reference sequence). The CDR3 bases are TGTGCCAGTAGTATAGAAGGCAAGAGAAGGAACACTGAAGCTTTCTTT. Its translation: CASSIEGKRRNTEAFF.

This clonotype was seen more than once but under ten times. The rearrangement links TRBV20-1 to TRBJ2-1, with D hard to call. CDR1 DFQATT and CDR2 SNEGSKA come from the germline V gene (reference sequence). The V gene lost 4 bases and the J gene lost 0 bases, with 10 bases spanning the gap. The CDR3 consists of 14 residues. CDR3 amino acids: CSANHESSYNEQFF. The CDR3 DNA reads TGCAGTGCTAACCACGAAAGCTCCTACAATGAGCAGTTCTTC.

This clonotype was counted a few times. The chain couples TRBV27 to TRBJ2-2; TRBD2 aligns across 10 bases. The junction had 3 bases not matched to a gene; V was cut back by 2 bases and J by 6 bases. The CDR3 runs 15 residues. CDR1 MNHEY and CDR2 SMNVEV come from the germline V gene (reference sequence). In DNA form, the CDR3 reads TGTGCCAGCAGTTTAGGAAGCGGGGGGGCCGGGGAGCTGTTTTTT. It yields the protein CASSLGSGGAGELFF.

This clonotype was counted between two and nine times. The chain carries TRBV6-4 and TRBJ1-6; D is undetermined. The CDR3 has 14 residues. V lost 0 bases to trimming and J lost 6 bases, with 6 bases between them. Germline-derived CDR1 and CDR2 are MRHNA and SNTAGT. For the CDR3, the DNA is TGTGCCAGCAGTGACTCGAAGGGTAATTCACCCCTCCACTTT. This codes for CASSDSKGNSPLHF.

The rearrangement links TRBV11-3 to TRBJ2-5; no reliable D call. V dropped 1 base and J dropped 3 bases, with 3 bases sitting between them. The CDR3 totals 12 residues. Germline V gene lookup returns CDR1 SGHNT and CDR2 YENEEA. The CDR3 sequence: CASSLVEETQYF. Here the CDR3 DNA reads TGTGCCAGCAGCTTAGTTGAAGAGACCCAGTACTTC.

The CDR3 loop is CASSVNRDMDTEAFF. The CDR3 coding sequence is TGTGCCAGCAGCGTAAACCGGGACATGGACACTGAAGCTTTCTTT. This chain joins TRBV7-2 and TRBJ1-1; D is possibly TRBD1 (6 bases). The CDR3 contains 15 residues. CDR1 SGHTA and CDR2 FQGNSA come from the germline V gene. Deletions cut 5 bases from V and 3 bases from J, with 16 bases between.

The chain has TRBV15 and TRBJ2-7; no clear D. Trimming stripped 0 bases from V and 3 bases from J, with 12 bases between. The CDR3 loop spans 15 amino acids. CDR1 and CDR2 (germline): LNHNV, YYDKDF (reference sequence). The CDR3 is CATSRDQPSLYEQYF. The CDR3, as DNA: TGTGCCACCAGCAGAGATCAGCCTTCACTCTACGAGCAGTACTTC. Drawing the rest from reference TRBV15 and TRBJ2-7, the complete variable domain is DAMVIQNPRYQVTQFGKPVTLSCSQTLNHNVMYWYQQKSSQAPKLLFHYYDKDFNNEADTPDNFQSRRPNTSFCFLDIRSPGLGDTAMYLCATSRDQPSLYEQYFGPGTRLTVT.

This chain connects TRBV27 to TRBJ1-6; possibly TRBD1 for D (5 bases). Trimming pared 8 bases from V and 10 bases from J, leaving 21 bases between. The CDR3 totals 15 residues. Germline V gives CDR1 MNHEY, CDR2 SMNVEV (reference sequence). The CDR3 is CASAWKQGGESPLHF. The DNA of the CDR3 is TGTGCCAGCGCCTGGAAGCAGGGAGGAGAATCACCCCTCCACTTT.

The gene calls are TRBV20-1 and TRBJ1-5; the D gene is possibly TRBD1 (5 bases). Germline V gives CDR1 DFQATT, CDR2 SNEGSKA (reference sequence). The CDR3 spans 13 residues. The germline V and J ends were trimmed by 3 bases and 5 bases, with 11 bases remaining between them. The CDR3 loop reads CSASGAEDQPQHF. CDR3 nucleotide sequence: TGCAGTGCTAGTGGGGCAGAAGATCAGCCCCAGCATTTT.

A single count supports this clonotype. This chain joins TRBV25-1 and TRBJ2-7; TRBD2 might be the D (6 bases). The germline CDR1 and CDR2 sequences are MGHDK and SYGVNS. Between the trimmed V and J ends, which lost 4 bases and 0 bases, there was a span of 13 bases. The CDR3 consists of 15 residues. For the CDR3, the DNA is TGTGCCAGCAGTGTCAGTCGGGGGAGCTCCTACGAGCAGTACTTC. This translates into CASSVSRGSSYEQYF.

This clonotype was seen a few times. J is TRBJ2-3 and V is TRBV7-2; 7 bases fit TRBD2. The CDR3 consists of 16 residues. The germline gives CDR1 SGHTA, CDR2 FQGNSA. Trimming took 1 base from V and 1 from J; bases not matched to a gene: 5. Here the CDR3 reads CASSLVGDYRTDTQYF. DNA for the CDR3: TGTGCCAGCAGCTTAGTAGGGGACTACCGCACAGATACGCAGTATTTT.